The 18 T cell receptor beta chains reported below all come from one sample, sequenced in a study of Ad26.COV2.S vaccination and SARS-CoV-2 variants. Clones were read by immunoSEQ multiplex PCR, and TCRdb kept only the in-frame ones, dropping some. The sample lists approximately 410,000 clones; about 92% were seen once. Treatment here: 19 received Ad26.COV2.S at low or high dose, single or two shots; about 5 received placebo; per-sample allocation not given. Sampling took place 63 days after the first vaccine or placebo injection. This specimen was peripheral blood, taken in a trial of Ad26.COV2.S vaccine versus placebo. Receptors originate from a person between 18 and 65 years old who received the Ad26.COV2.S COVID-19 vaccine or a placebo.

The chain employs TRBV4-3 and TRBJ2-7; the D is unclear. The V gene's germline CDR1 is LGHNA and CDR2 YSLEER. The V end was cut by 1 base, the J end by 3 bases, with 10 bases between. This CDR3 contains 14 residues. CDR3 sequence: CASSQVRTGYEQYF. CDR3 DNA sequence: TGCGCCAGCAGCCAAGTTCGTACGGGCTACGAGCAGTACTTC.

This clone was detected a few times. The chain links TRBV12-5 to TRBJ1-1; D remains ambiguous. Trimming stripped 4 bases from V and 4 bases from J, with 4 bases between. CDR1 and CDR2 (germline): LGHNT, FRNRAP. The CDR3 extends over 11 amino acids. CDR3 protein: CASGYSTEAFF. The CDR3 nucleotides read TGTGCTAGTGGTTACTCCACTGAAGCTTTCTTT.

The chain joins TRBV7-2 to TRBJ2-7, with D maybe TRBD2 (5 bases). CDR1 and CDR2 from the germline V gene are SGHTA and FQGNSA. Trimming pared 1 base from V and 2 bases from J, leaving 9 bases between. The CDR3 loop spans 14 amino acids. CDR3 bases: TGTGCCAGCAGCTTAGAGGACGGGACCTACGAGCAGTACTTC. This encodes CASSLEDGTYEQYF.

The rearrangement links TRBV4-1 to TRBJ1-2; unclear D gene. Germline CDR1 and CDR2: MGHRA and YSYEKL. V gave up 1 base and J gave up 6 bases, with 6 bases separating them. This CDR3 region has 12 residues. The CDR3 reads CASSQVGDGYTF. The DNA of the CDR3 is TGCGCCAGCAGCCAAGTTGGGGATGGCTACACCTTC.

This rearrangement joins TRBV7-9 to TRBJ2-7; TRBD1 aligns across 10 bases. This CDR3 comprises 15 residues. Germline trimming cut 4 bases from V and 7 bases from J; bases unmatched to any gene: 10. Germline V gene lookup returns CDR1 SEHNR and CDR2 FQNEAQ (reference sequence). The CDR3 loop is CASSSQRQGAREQYF. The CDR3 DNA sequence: TGTGCCAGCAGCTCGCAGAGACAGGGGGCTCGGGAGCAGTACTTC.

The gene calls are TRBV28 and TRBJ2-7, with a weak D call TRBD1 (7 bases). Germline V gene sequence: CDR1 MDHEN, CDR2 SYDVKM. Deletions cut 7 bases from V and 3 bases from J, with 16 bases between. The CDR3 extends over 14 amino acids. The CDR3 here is CASNGGTAFYEQYF. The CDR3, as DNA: TGTGCCAGCAACGGAGGGACAGCCTTCTACGAGCAGTACTTC.

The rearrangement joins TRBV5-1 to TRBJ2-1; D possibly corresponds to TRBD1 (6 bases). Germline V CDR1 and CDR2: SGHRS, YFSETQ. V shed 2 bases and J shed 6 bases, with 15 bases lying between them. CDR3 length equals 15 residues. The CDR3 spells CASSLVGRGTNEQFF. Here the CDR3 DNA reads TGCGCCAGCAGCTTAGTTGGCAGGGGTACCAATGAGCAGTTCTTC.

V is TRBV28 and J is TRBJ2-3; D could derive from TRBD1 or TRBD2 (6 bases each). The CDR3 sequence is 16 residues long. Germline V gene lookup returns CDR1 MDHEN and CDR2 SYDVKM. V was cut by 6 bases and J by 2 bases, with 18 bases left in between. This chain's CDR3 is CASSPPRGLPTDTQYF. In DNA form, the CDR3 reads TGTGCCAGCAGCCCCCCACGGGGGCTACCCACAGATACGCAGTATTTT.

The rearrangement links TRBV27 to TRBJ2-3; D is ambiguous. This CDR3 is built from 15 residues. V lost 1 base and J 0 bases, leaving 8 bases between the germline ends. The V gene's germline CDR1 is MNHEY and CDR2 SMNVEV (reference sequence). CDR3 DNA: TGTGCCAGCAGTTTATGGCAGCCCAGCACAGATACGCAGTATTTT. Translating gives CASSLWQPSTDTQYF.

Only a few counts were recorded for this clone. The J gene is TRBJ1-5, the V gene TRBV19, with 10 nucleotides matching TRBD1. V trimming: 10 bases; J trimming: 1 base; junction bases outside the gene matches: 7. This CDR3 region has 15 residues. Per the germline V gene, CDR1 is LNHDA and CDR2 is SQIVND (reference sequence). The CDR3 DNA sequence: TGTGCCACCCGGGACAGGGGATTGAGCAATCAGCCCCAGCATTTT. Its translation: CATRDRGLSNQPQHF.

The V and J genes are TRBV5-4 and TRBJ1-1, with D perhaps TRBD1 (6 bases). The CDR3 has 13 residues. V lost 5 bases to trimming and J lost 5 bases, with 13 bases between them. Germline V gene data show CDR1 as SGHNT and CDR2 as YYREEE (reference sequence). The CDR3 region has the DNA TGTGCCAGCAGAAGGGGGGCCGAGACTGAAGCTTTCTTT. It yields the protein CASRRGAETEAFF.

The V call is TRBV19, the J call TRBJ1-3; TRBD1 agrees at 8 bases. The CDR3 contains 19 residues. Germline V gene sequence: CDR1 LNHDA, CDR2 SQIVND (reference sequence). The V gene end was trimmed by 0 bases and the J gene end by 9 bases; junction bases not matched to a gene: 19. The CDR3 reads CASSIDRQGAMDPRSTIYF. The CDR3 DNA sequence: TGTGCCAGTAGTATAGATCGCCAGGGGGCTATGGACCCCCGAAGCACCATATATTTT. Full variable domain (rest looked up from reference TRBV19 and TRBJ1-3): DGGITQSPKYLFRKEGQNVTLSCEQNLNHDAMYWYRQDPGQGLRLIYYSQIVNDFQKGDIAEGYSVSREKKESFPLTVTSAQKNPTAFYLCASSIDRQGAMDPRSTIYFGEGSWLTVV.

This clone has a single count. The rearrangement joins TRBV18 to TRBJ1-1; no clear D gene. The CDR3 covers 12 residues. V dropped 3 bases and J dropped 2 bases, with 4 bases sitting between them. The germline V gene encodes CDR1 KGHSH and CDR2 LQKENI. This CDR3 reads CASSPGNTEAFF. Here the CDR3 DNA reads TGTGCCAGCTCACCCGGAAACACTGAAGCTTTCTTT. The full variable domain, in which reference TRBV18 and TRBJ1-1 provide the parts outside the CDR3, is NAGVMQNPRHLVRRRGQEARLRCSPMKGHSHVYWYRQLPEEGLKFMVYLQKENIIDESGMPKERFSAEFPKEGPSILRIQQVVRGDSAAYFCASSPGNTEAFFGQGTRLTVV.

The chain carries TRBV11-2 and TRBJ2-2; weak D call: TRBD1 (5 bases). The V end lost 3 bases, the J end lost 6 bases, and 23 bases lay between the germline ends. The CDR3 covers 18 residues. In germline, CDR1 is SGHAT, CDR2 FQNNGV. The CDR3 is CASSFIAPSRLGAGELFF. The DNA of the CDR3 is TGTGCCAGCAGCTTTATTGCCCCCAGTAGGCTAGGGGCCGGGGAGCTGTTTTTT. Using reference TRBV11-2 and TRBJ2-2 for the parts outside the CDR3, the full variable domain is EAGVAQSPRYKIIEKRQSVAFWCNPISGHATLYWYQQILGQGPKLLIQFQNNGVVDDSQLPKDRFSAERLKGVDSTLKIQPAKLEDSAVYLCASSFIAPSRLGAGELFFGEGSRLTVL.

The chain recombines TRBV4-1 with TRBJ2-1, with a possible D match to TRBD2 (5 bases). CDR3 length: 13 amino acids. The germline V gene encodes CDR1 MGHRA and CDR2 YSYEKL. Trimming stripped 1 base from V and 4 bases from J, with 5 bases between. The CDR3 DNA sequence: TGCGCCAGCAGCCAAGGCGGGTACAATGAGCAGTTCTTC. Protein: CASSQGGYNEQFF.

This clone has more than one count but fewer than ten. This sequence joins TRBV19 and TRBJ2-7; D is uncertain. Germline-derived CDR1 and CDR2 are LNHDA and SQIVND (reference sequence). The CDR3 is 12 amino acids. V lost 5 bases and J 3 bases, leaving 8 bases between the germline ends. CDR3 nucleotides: TGTGCCAGTAGTGGGTTAAACTACGAGCAGTACTTC. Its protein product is CASSGLNYEQYF.

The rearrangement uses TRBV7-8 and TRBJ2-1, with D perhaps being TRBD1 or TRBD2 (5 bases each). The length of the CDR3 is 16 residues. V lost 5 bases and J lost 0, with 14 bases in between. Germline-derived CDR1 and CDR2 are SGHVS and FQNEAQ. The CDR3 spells CASSRGAPSSYNEQFF. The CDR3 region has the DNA TGTGCCAGCAGCCGAGGGGCTCCGAGCTCCTACAATGAGCAGTTCTTC. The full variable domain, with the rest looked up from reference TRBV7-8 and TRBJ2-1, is GAGVSQSPRYKVAKRGQDVALRCDPISGHVSLFWYQQALGQGPEFLTYFQNEAQLDKSGLPSDRFFAERPEGSVSTLKIQRTQQEDSAVYLCASSRGAPSSYNEQFFGPGTRLTVL.

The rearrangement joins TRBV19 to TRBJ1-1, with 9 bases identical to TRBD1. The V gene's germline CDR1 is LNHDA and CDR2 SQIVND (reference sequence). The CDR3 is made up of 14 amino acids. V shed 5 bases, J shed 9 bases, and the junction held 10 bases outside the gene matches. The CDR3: CASSFGTGFPQAFF. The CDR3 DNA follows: TGTGCCAGTAGTTTCGGGACAGGGTTTCCCCAAGCTTTCTTT. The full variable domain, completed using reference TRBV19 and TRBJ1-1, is DGGITQSPKYLFRKEGQNVTLSCEQNLNHDAMYWYRQDPGQGLRLIYYSQIVNDFQKGDIAEGYSVSREKKESFPLTVTSAQKNPTAFYLCASSFGTGFPQAFFGQGTRLTVV.